These 31 T cell receptor beta chains were all obtained from the same sample, sequenced in a study of shared clonotypes between healthy human individuals. Naive CD8 cells lacked CD45RO and underwent positive selection for CCR7, leaving out terminally differentiated effector memory CD45RA+ cells. Data came from immunoSEQ multiplex PCR; TCRdb stores just in-frame clones and leaves some out. Of about 2.1 million clones in the sample, approximately 94% were seen once. Material: naive CD8+ T cells from PBMCs. The receptors were sampled from a man between 18 and 35 years old in good health. Some clones in this sample may be carry-over from other donors' samples.

The chain recombines TRBV23-1 with TRBJ2-7; 8 bases match TRBD1. TRBV23-1 is an ORF, and what it does is uncertain. V gave up 7 bases and J gave up 6 bases; unmatched junction bases: 17. The CDR3 runs to 16 residues. The CDR3 region has the DNA TGCGCCAGCACCCCCGGTCGGGCAGGGGGCTTTTGCGAGCAGTACTTC. Translated, it gives CASTPGRAGGFCEQYF.

This clone was counted once. V gene TRBV28 combines with J gene TRBJ2-4; 7 bases are a match to TRBD2. CDR1 is MDHEN, CDR2 SYDVKM, per germline. The CDR3 contains 16 residues. V lost 0 bases and J lost 1; bases outside the gene matches: 3. This chain's CDR3 is CASSLWGRGAKNIQYF. CDR3 nucleotide sequence: TGTGCCAGCAGTTTATGGGGGAGGGGTGCCAAAAACATTCAGTACTTC.

The chain carries TRBV14 and TRBJ2-1; 7 nucleotides match TRBD2. Trimming cost V 0 bases and J 2 bases; bases outside gene matches: 13. The CDR3 covers 19 residues. Germline CDR1 is SGHDN and CDR2 is FVKESK. The CDR3 loop is CASSQDWLAAKTTYNEQFF. The CDR3 coding sequence is TGTGCCAGCAGCCAAGATTGGCTAGCGGCGAAGACTACCTACAATGAGCAGTTCTTC.

V is TRBV5-1 and J is TRBJ1-1; D is possibly TRBD1 (6 bases). The CDR3 sequence is 15 residues long. CDR1 is SGHRS and CDR2 is YFSETQ in the germline V gene. The ends were cut back, 4 bases at V and 5 bases at J, with 18 bases in the middle. The CDR3 loop is CASSNPGEVKTEAFF. CDR3 nucleotides: TGCGCCAGCAGCAACCCAGGGGAGGTAAAGACTGAAGCTTTCTTT.

The V gene is TRBV9, the J gene TRBJ1-2; D call uncertain. Germline loops: CDR1 SGDLS, CDR2 YYNGEE. V lost 4 bases, J lost 2 bases, and 18 bases lay in between. The CDR3 consists of 16 residues. The chain's CDR3 is CASSTPQLSANYGYTF. CDR3 nucleotides: TGTGCCAGCAGCACTCCACAGCTTTCGGCGAACTATGGCTACACCTTC.

The rearrangement uses TRBV29-1 and TRBJ2-1; D is undetermined. From germline, CDR1 is SQVTM and CDR2 ANQGSEA. V lost 3 bases to trimming and J lost 8 bases, with 14 bases between them. CDR3 length: 13 amino acids. The CDR3: CSVDIASQDEQFF. The CDR3 DNA reads as TGCAGCGTTGATATTGCTAGTCAGGATGAGCAGTTCTTC.

This chain connects TRBV7-8 to TRBJ1-5; TRBD1 aligns across 9 bases. The CDR3 sequence is 17 residues long. Looked up from germline, CDR1 is SGHVS and CDR2 is FQNEAQ. The J segment lost 0 bases and the V segment lost 5 bases, leaving 8 bases of the junction unmatched. The CDR3 DNA is TGTGCCAGCAGCCCGGGACAGGGTTTTGCTAGCAATCAGCCCCAGCATTTT. Encoded protein: CASSPGQGFASNQPQHF.

The chain uses TRBV4-2 and TRBJ2-1, with TRBD2 matching 12 bases. Per germline, CDR1 LGHNA and CDR2 YNFKEQ. V dropped 4 bases and J dropped 4; count of bases not matched to a gene: 14. The CDR3 extends over 19 amino acids. CDR3 amino acids: CASSPLGGTSGPSYNEQFF. CDR3 nucleotides: TGTGCCAGCAGCCCCTTAGGGGGGACTAGCGGGCCCTCTTACAATGAGCAGTTCTTC.

A single count supports this clone. The V gene is TRBV6-5, the J gene TRBJ1-1; no firm D call. The germline CDR1 and CDR2 sequences are MNHEY and SVGAGI. Trimming stripped 2 bases from V and 0 bases from J, with 7 bases between. The CDR3 length is 14 residues. The CDR3 loop is CASSYVTVNTEAFF. CDR3 nucleotide sequence: TGTGCCAGCAGTTACGTTACAGTGAACACTGAAGCTTTCTTT.

The sample holds a few counts of this clone. The same CDR3 also results from other DNA sequences found in this sample. The gene calls are TRBV9 and TRBJ1-5; D ambiguous. The V gene's germline CDR1 is SGDLS and CDR2 YYNGEE. V lost 0 bases to trimming and J lost 7 bases, with 8 bases between them. The CDR3 has 13 residues. The CDR3: CASSVEGRQPQHF. The CDR3 DNA is TGTGCCAGCAGCGTAGAAGGGAGACAGCCCCAGCATTTT.

The V gene is TRBV27, the J gene TRBJ2-7, with 9 bases fitting TRBD2. The CDR3 sequence is 14 residues long. The V gene end was trimmed by 6 bases and the J gene end by 4 bases; junction bases not matched to a gene: 7. CDR1 MNHEY and CDR2 SMNVEV come from the germline V gene (reference sequence). The chain's CDR3 is CASRVAGDYYEQYF. Here the CDR3 DNA reads TGTGCCAGCAGGGTAGCGGGAGATTATTACGAGCAGTACTTC.

This chain uses TRBV29-1 with TRBJ2-1, with D perhaps given as TRBD1 or TRBD2 (5 bases each). The CDR3 consists of 14 residues. The V gene's germline CDR1 is SQVTM and CDR2 ANQGSEA. Trimming left V 4 bases short and J 8 bases short, with 18 bases between. Here the CDR3 reads CSVGGGHRIYEQFF. In DNA form, the CDR3 reads TGCAGCGTTGGAGGAGGACATCGAATCTATGAGCAGTTCTTC.

The chain uses TRBV5-6 and TRBJ2-5; no reliable D call. The last part of the DNA fits TRBJ2-7 better; the J call may be wrong. The germline V gene encodes CDR1 SGHDT and CDR2 YYEEEE. The CDR3 is 14 amino acids. The CDR3 loop is CASSAERRGYEQYF. The CDR3 DNA follows: TGTGCCAGCAGCGCAGAACGAAGAGGCTACGAGCAGTACTTC.

The chain recombines TRBV6-1 with TRBJ2-7; possible D gene TRBD2, 5 bases. V lost 1 base to trimming and J lost 6 bases, with 22 bases between them. Looked up from germline, CDR1 is MNHNS and CDR2 is SASEGT. CDR3 length: 17 residues. CDR3 in DNA: TGTGCCAGCAGTGAAGGCTTGTTCGCTAGCTGGGGTCTCGAGCAGTACTTC. Protein product: CASSEGLFASWGLEQYF.

The gene calls are TRBV27 and TRBJ2-7; D is uncertain. The CDR3 runs to 14 residues. Germline V lookup: CDR1 MNHEY, CDR2 SMNVEV (reference sequence). With 4 bases removed from V and 0 bases from J, the gap between germline ends came to 10 bases. CDR3 amino acids: CASSYRLGSYEQYF. CDR3 DNA: TGTGCCAGCAGTTACCGTCTGGGCTCCTACGAGCAGTACTTC.

V is TRBV5-1 and J is TRBJ2-2, with 11 bases that match TRBD2. V lost 0 bases, J lost 1 base, and 5 bases stayed unmatched. In germline, CDR1 is SGHRS, CDR2 YFSETQ. This CDR3 is built from 18 residues. The CDR3 loop is CASSLVLAGGWNTGELFF. The CDR3, as DNA: TGCGCCAGCAGCTTGGTCCTAGCGGGAGGATGGAACACCGGGGAGCTGTTTTTT.

J is TRBJ2-7 and V is TRBV28; 14 bases fit TRBD2. V trimming: 6 bases; J trimming: 4 bases; junction bases outside the gene matches: 5. This CDR3 comprises 15 residues. Germline values: CDR1 MDHEN, CDR2 SYDVKM. The CDR3 is CASSPGLAGAYEQYF. As DNA, the CDR3 is TGTGCCAGCAGCCCGGGACTAGCGGGAGCTTACGAGCAGTACTTC. The full variable domain, in which reference TRBV28 and TRBJ2-7 provide the parts outside the CDR3, is DVKVTQSSRYLVKRTGEKVFLECVQDMDHENMFWYRQDPGLGLRLIYFSYDVKMKEKGDIPEGYSVSREKKERFSLILESASTNQTSMYLCASSPGLAGAYEQYFGPGTRLTVT.

The V gene is TRBV29-1, the J gene TRBJ2-1, with TRBD2 as a possible D gene (6 bases). Germline CDR1 SQVTM, CDR2 ANQGSEA. This CDR3 contains 13 residues. In nucleotides, the CDR3 is TGCTCCGGGATTAGCGGCTTTAACAGTGAGCAGTTCTTC. It translates to CSGISGFNSEQFF.

A word on this clone: This CDR3 is also generated by other DNA sequences in the sample. The J gene is TRBJ2-7, the V gene TRBV27; 12 bases map to TRBD2. In germline, CDR1 is MNHEY, CDR2 SMNVEV (reference sequence). The V gene end was trimmed by 5 bases and the J gene end by 6 bases; junction bases not matched to a gene: 11. The CDR3 is 16 residues long. CDR3 DNA sequence: TGTGCCAGCAGTCTCCTCCTAGCGGGAGGGCCTAGCGAGCAGTACTTC. This translates into CASSLLLAGGPSEQYF.

The V gene is TRBV5-6, the J gene TRBJ2-3; the D gene is possibly TRBD1 (6 bases). With 4 bases removed from V and 3 bases from J, the gap between germline ends came to 15 bases. The CDR3 has 15 amino acids. The germline gives CDR1 SGHDT, CDR2 YYEEEE. CDR3 sequence reads: CASSARGRETDTQYF. In DNA form, the CDR3 reads TGTGCCAGCAGCGCCAGGGGCAGGGAGACAGATACGCAGTATTTT.

The V and J genes are TRBV27 and TRBJ2-7; 9 nucleotides match TRBD2. The CDR3 runs 15 residues. Per germline, CDR1 MNHEY and CDR2 SMNVEV (reference sequence). The trim removed 4 bases at V and 6 bases at J, leaving 10 bases unmatched. CDR3 residues: CASSSLLAGTFEQYF. The CDR3 DNA is TGTGCCAGCAGTTCCCTACTAGCGGGTACGTTCGAGCAGTACTTC.

This chain connects TRBV7-9 to TRBJ1-4; D not resolved. Trimming removed 4 bases at V and 5 bases at J, with 17 bases between. Germline V lookup: CDR1 SEHNR, CDR2 FQNEAQ (reference sequence). This CDR3 is built from 16 residues. CDR3 amino acids: CASSSPRARVNEKLFF. The CDR3 nucleotides are TGTGCCAGCAGCTCCCCTCGGGCTAGGGTGAATGAAAAACTGTTTTTT.

In regard to this clone: Sequence at one end of the junction differs from germline and may be a read error. The V call is TRBV13, the J call TRBJ1-3; D gene uncertain. Per the germline V gene, CDR1 is PRHDT and CDR2 is FYEKMQ (reference sequence). The CDR3 contains 14 residues. The CDR3 nucleotides read TGTGCCAGCAGCGTAGGCCGGGTGGTAAACACCATATATTTT. It encodes CASSVGRVVNTIYF.

J is TRBJ1-3 and V is TRBV13, with D uncertain. Trimming cost V 0 bases and J 0 bases, with 15 bases left between them. This CDR3 spans 18 amino acids. Germline CDR1 PRHDT, CDR2 FYEKMQ (reference sequence). CDR3 region: CASSLGYSQRRSGNTIYF. In DNA, the CDR3 is TGTGCCAGCAGCTTAGGGTATTCACAGCGTCGCTCTGGAAACACCATATATTTT. Together with reference TRBV13 and TRBJ1-3, the CDR3 gives the full variable domain: AAGVIQSPRHLIKEKRETATLKCYPIPRHDTVYWYQQGPGQDPQFLISFYEKMQSDKGSIPDRFSAQQFSDYHSELNMSSLELGDSALYFCASSLGYSQRRSGNTIYFGEGSWLTVV.

The chain links TRBV27 to TRBJ2-7; D tentatively fits TRBD1 or TRBD2 (5 bases each). Germline CDR1 reads MNHEY; CDR2 reads SMNVEV (reference sequence). With 4 bases removed from V and 5 bases from J, the gap between germline ends came to 21 bases. This CDR3 has 16 residues. The CDR3 loop is CASSSLRGERINEQYF. The CDR3, as DNA: TGTGCCAGCAGTTCCCTCCGGGGCGAACGGATTAACGAGCAGTACTTC.

This clone was counted a single time. The chain combines TRBV13 with TRBJ2-1; D perhaps matches TRBD2 (6 bases). Germline CDR1 and CDR2: PRHDT and FYEKMQ (reference sequence). V was trimmed by 5 bases and J by 7 bases, leaving 15 bases between them. This CDR3 has 14 amino acids. CDR3 protein: CASSPGGPSNEQFF. The CDR3, as DNA: TGTGCCAGCAGCCCAGGAGGGCCGTCGAATGAGCAGTTCTTC.

Notes on this clone: The identical CDR3 is also encoded by other nucleotide sequences in the sample. The chain is built from TRBV7-9 and TRBJ1-2; the match to TRBD1 covers 7 bases. The ends lost 3 bases at V and 0 bases at J; junction bases unmatched: 4. This CDR3 region has 15 residues. Germline lookup yields CDR1 SEHNR and CDR2 FQNEAQ (reference sequence). The CDR3 region has the DNA TGTGCCAGCAGCTTGGGGACAGCTCCTAACTATGGCTACACCTTC. It translates to CASSLGTAPNYGYTF.

The J gene is TRBJ2-7, the V gene TRBV27, with D possibly TRBD2 on 5 matching bases. V was trimmed by 5 bases and J by 5 bases, leaving 19 bases between them. The CDR3 covers 15 residues. Germline values: CDR1 MNHEY, CDR2 SMNVEV (reference sequence). The CDR3 here is CASSQKVPLAHEQYF. The CDR3 DNA sequence: TGTGCCAGCAGTCAAAAAGTCCCCCTAGCCCACGAGCAGTACTTC.

The chain carries TRBV28 and TRBJ2-1; 10 bases fit TRBD2. This CDR3 has 15 residues. The trim removed 5 bases at V and 9 bases at J, leaving 10 bases unmatched. Germline values: CDR1 MDHEN, CDR2 SYDVKM. The CDR3, as DNA: TGTGCCAGCAGTGACTTAGCGGGGGGTAGGATTGAGCAGTTCTTC. This translates into CASSDLAGGRIEQFF.

A single count supports this clone. This chain joins TRBV7-2 and TRBJ2-1, with D uncertain. Germline V CDR1 and CDR2: SGHTA, FQGNSA. V lost 2 bases and J 3 bases, leaving 20 bases between the germline ends. The CDR3 length is 18 residues. The CDR3 reads CASSLSATPSAHYNEQFF. The CDR3 DNA follows: TGTGCCAGCAGCTTAAGTGCGACTCCAAGCGCTCACTACAATGAGCAGTTCTTC. The whole variable domain, remainder taken from reference TRBV7-2 and TRBJ2-1, is GAGVSQSPSNKVTEKGKDVELRCDPISGHTALYWYRQSLGQGLEFLIYFQGNSAPDKSGLPSDRFSAERTGGSVSTLTIQRTQQEDSAVYLCASSLSATPSAHYNEQFFGPGTRLTVL.

The gene calls are TRBV2 and TRBJ2-1; D ambiguous. Per germline, CDR1 SNHLY and CDR2 FYNNEI. Trimming pared 2 bases from V and 2 bases from J, leaving 13 bases between. This CDR3 comprises 16 residues. CDR3 DNA: TGTGCCAGCAGTGAACGCGGTAGCCTACCCTACAATGAGCAGTTCTTC. It yields the protein CASSERGSLPYNEQFF.